These 29 T cell receptor beta chains came from one sample sequenced in a study of TIL therapy for anti-PD-1-resistant metastatic lung cancer. The immunoSEQ assay was v3. The repertoire was sequenced with immunoSEQ multiplex PCR; TCRdb's copy has only in-frame clones and lacks some. The sample holds nearly 15,000 clones, 86% seen once. Time point of the sample: pre-treatment sample, taken before nivolumab and TIL therapy. The input for sequencing was blood, taken at baseline. These receptors were obtained from a person between 25 and 80 years old with non-small cell lung cancer.

The rearrangement links TRBV4-3 to TRBJ2-7, with TRBD2 matching 7 bases. The CDR3 covers 12 residues. V was clipped by 5 bases and J by 7 bases; unmatched bases: 5. Germline values: CDR1 LGHNA, CDR2 YSLEER. DNA for the CDR3: TGCGCCAGCAGCTTCTGGGGGGGGGAGCAGTACTTC. This translates into CASSFWGGEQYF.

The chain uses TRBV12-5 and TRBJ2-5; 12 nucleotides align to TRBD2. Unmatched junction bases numbered 7, after V lost 7 bases and J lost 7 bases. CDR1 and CDR2 (germline): LGHNT, FRNRAP. The CDR3 has 14 residues. The CDR3 protein is CASARLAGEGTQYF. CDR3 nucleotides: TGTGCTAGTGCCCGACTAGCGGGAGAGGGGACCCAGTACTTC.

The chain recombines TRBV27 with TRBJ2-5, with TRBD1 as a possible D gene (7 bases). There are 15 residues in the CDR3. V dropped 3 bases and J dropped 1 base, with 12 bases sitting between them. Germline CDR1 and CDR2: MNHEY and SMNVEV (reference sequence). CDR3 region: CASSFGGGSQETQYF. CDR3 coding DNA: TGTGCCAGCAGTTTCGGAGGGGGCTCCCAAGAGACCCAGTACTTC.

The J gene is TRBJ1-2, the V gene TRBV7-2; weak D call: TRBD1 (5 bases). Germline V gene lookup returns CDR1 SGHTA and CDR2 FQGNSA. Trimming took off 11 bases at V and 7 bases at J, with 20 bases between the two ends. CDR3 size: 13 residues. The CDR3 DNA reads TGTGCCGGCCAGGGAGAGGGGTGGGGTGGCTACACCTTC. It codes for CAGQGEGWGGYTF.

V is TRBV7-6 and J is TRBJ2-1; 7 bases line up with TRBD2. Germline CDR1 SGHVS, CDR2 FNYEAQ. CDR3 length: 15 amino acids. J gave up 8 bases and V 2 bases, and 9 bases lay outside the gene matches. The CDR3 coding sequence is TGTGCCAGCAGCTTACTGGTCTCGGGAGGCTATGAGCAGTTCTTC. This sequence encodes CASSLLVSGGYEQFF. Based on the CDR3 plus reference TRBV7-6 and TRBJ2-1, the full variable domain is GAGVSQSPRYKVTKRGQDVALRCDPISGHVSLYWYRQALGQGPEFLTYFNYEAQQDKSGLPNDRFSAERPEGSISTLTIQRTEQRDSAMYRCASSLLVSGGYEQFFGPGTRLTVL.

J is TRBJ1-1 and V is TRBV9; 7 nucleotides align to TRBD1. This CDR3 region has 15 residues. The germline CDR1 and CDR2 sequences are SGDLS and YYNGEE. V dropped 0 bases and J dropped 4; count of bases not matched to a gene: 6. The CDR3 loop is CASSVVGQGGTEAFF. Here the CDR3 DNA reads TGTGCCAGCAGCGTAGTAGGGCAGGGGGGCACTGAAGCTTTCTTT.

The chain joins TRBV14 to TRBJ2-3; D possibly corresponds to TRBD2 (6 bases). Trimming took 0 bases from V and 7 from J, leaving 8 bases between them. The CDR3 is 13 residues long. Germline V CDR1 and CDR2: SGHDN, FVKESK. The CDR3: CASSQDRGNTQYF. The DNA of the CDR3 is TGTGCCAGCAGCCAAGATCGGGGGAATACGCAGTATTTT.

The V gene is TRBV19, the J gene TRBJ1-6; 7 bases match TRBD1. Germline trimming cut 3 bases from V and 4 bases from J; bases unmatched to any gene: 12. Germline CDR1 is LNHDA and CDR2 is SQIVND (reference sequence). The CDR3 loop spans 18 amino acids. CDR3 nucleotides: TGTGCCAGTAGTATCGGCAGATCAGGGGGGCGATATAATTCACCCCTCCACTTT. Translating it yields CASSIGRSGGRYNSPLHF.

The chain employs TRBV11-3 and TRBJ2-7; 12 nucleotides align to TRBD1. The CDR3 spans 15 residues. The ends lost 5 bases at V and 5 bases at J; junction bases unmatched: 7. Per the germline V gene, CDR1 is SGHNT and CDR2 is YENEEA. In DNA form, the CDR3 reads TGTGCCAGCAGCCAGGGACAGGGGGCAGTCGACGAGCAGTACGTC. Its translation: CASSQGQGAVDEQYV.

The chain has TRBV2 and TRBJ1-6, with TRBD1 identical over 10 bases. With 7 bases clipped from V and 9 bases from J, the junction kept 9 bases outside the gene matches. This CDR3 region has 15 residues. Germline V CDR1 and CDR2: SNHLY, FYNNEI. In nucleotides, the CDR3 is TGTGCCAGCAACAGACAGGGGGCTCTTGGTTCACCCCTCCACTTT. Translating it yields CASNRQGALGSPLHF. Complete variable domain (other parts from reference TRBV2 and TRBJ1-6): EPEVTQTPSHQVTQMGQEVILRCVPISNHLYFYWYRQILGQKVEFLVSFYNNEISEKSEIFDDQFSVERPDGSNFTLKIRSTKLEDSAMYFCASNRQGALGSPLHFGNGTRLTVT.

The genes are TRBV19 and TRBJ2-6; TRBD1 matches 7 bases. Germline lookup yields CDR1 LNHDA and CDR2 SQIVND (reference sequence). After removal of 6 bases from V and 7 bases from J, the junction contained 9 bases not matched to a gene. The CDR3 spans 15 residues. CDR3 loop: CASRTGQLGANVLTF. The CDR3 DNA reads as TGTGCCAGTAGAACGGGACAGCTAGGAGCCAACGTCCTGACTTTC.

V is TRBV30 and J is TRBJ2-3, with a weak D call TRBD2 (7 bases). V lost 3 bases, J lost 10 bases, and 23 bases lay in between. The CDR3 covers 15 residues. The germline V gene encodes CDR1 GTSNPN and CDR2 SVGIG (reference sequence). The CDR3, as DNA: TGTGCCTGGAGCGCTTACCACTCCGGAGGGGGGGCGCAGTATTTT. Amino acid sequence: CAWSAYHSGGGAQYF.

The CDR3: CASSYKRGGTDTQYF. The CDR3 DNA reads TGTGCCAGCAGCTACAAGCGGGGGGGCACAGATACGCAGTATTTT. The chain uses TRBV7-9 and TRBJ2-3; TRBD2 aligns across 9 bases. CDR1 SEHNR and CDR2 FQNEAQ come from the germline V gene (reference sequence). Losses at the gene ends were 4 bases for V and 1 base for J; bases not matched to a gene: 3. This CDR3 is 15 amino acids long.

The DNA for the CDR3 is TGTGCCAGCAGCCAGTCGCGCTCTGGAAACACCATATATTTT. Protein sequence: CASSQSRSGNTIYF. This rearrangement joins TRBV11-1 to TRBJ1-3; D gene unclear. Germline CDR1 is SGHAT and CDR2 is FQDESV (reference sequence). CDR3 size: 14 residues. The germline V and J ends were trimmed by 5 bases and 0 bases, with 8 bases remaining between them.

This clone was detected a few times. The chain is built from TRBV25-1 and TRBJ2-7; D unclear. The CDR3 consists of 15 residues. V was cut by 0 bases and J by 1 base, with 10 bases left in between. The germline V gene has CDR1 MGHDK and CDR2 SYGVNS. Here the CDR3 DNA reads TGTGCCAGCAGTGAATATCCTGACGGTTCCTACGAGCAGTACTTC. Protein: CASSEYPDGSYEQYF.

The chain has TRBV28 and TRBJ1-2, with TRBD1 identical over 7 bases. Germline trimming cut 4 bases from V and 1 base from J; bases unmatched to any gene: 9. Germline V gene data show CDR1 as MDHEN and CDR2 as SYDVKM. The CDR3 is 16 residues long. The CDR3 protein is CASSSSGTEFNYGYTF. CDR3 DNA sequence: TGTGCCAGCAGTTCCTCCGGGACAGAATTTAACTATGGCTACACCTTC.

The chain carries TRBV4-2 and TRBJ2-1; D gene unclear. Germline loops: CDR1 LGHNA, CDR2 YNFKEQ. With 1 base removed from V and 6 bases from J, the gap between germline ends came to 16 bases. The CDR3 is made up of 16 amino acids. The CDR3 region has the DNA TGTGCCAGCAGCCAAGTCAGAGCTAGTGGCATCAATGAGCAGTTCTTC. Translating it yields CASSQVRASGINEQFF.

The table lists this clone with a count of one. V usage is TRBV7-2 and J usage is TRBJ1-5; TRBD1 is a possible D gene (5 bases). V was trimmed by 1 base and J by 2 bases, leaving 12 bases between them. CDR3 length: 16 residues. Germline CDR1 and CDR2: SGHTA and FQGNSA. The CDR3 DNA reads as TGTGCCAGCAGCTTAGTCCCCAGGGCGGGCAATCAGCCCCAGCATTTT. This encodes CASSLVPRAGNQPQHF.

The genes are TRBV7-8 and TRBJ2-7; TRBD1 matches at 11 bases. Germline values: CDR1 SGHVS, CDR2 FQNEAQ. The CDR3 is made up of 16 amino acids. V trimming: 4 bases; J trimming: 4 bases; junction bases outside the gene matches: 9. The chain's CDR3 is CASSYPRTGGKYEQYF. The CDR3 DNA is TGTGCCAGCAGCTACCCCCGGACAGGGGGCAAGTACGAGCAGTACTTC.

Written as DNA, the CDR3 is TGTGCCAGCAGCTCCCAGGGGTATAGCACAGATACGCAGTATTTT. Translated, it gives CASSSQGYSTDTQYF. V is TRBV7-2 and J is TRBJ2-3; possible D gene TRBD1, 6 bases. Trimming pared 4 bases from V and 0 bases from J, leaving 11 bases between. CDR3 length: 15 residues. Looked up from germline, CDR1 is SGHTA and CDR2 is FQGNSA. Variable domain in full (rest from reference TRBV7-2 and TRBJ2-3): GAGVSQSPSNKVTEKGKDVELRCDPISGHTALYWYRQSLGQGLEFLIYFQGNSAPDKSGLPSDRFSAERTGGSVSTLTIQRTQQEDSAVYLCASSSQGYSTDTQYFGPGTRLTVL.

The chain carries TRBV11-2 and TRBJ1-4; TRBD1 matches at 7 bases. The CDR3 is made up of 15 amino acids. J lost 1 base, V lost 6 bases, and 5 bases had no gene match. Germline V gene data show CDR1 as SGHAT and CDR2 as FQNNGV. In DNA, the CDR3 is TGTGCCAGCAGTCCCACAGGGGTAACTAATGAAAAACTGTTTTTT. Amino acid sequence: CASSPTGVTNEKLFF.

The chain carries TRBV13 and TRBJ2-1; the D gene is possibly TRBD2 (6 bases). The V gene's germline CDR1 is PRHDT and CDR2 FYEKMQ (reference sequence). V lost 2 bases and J 0 bases, leaving 26 bases between the germline ends. This CDR3 spans 21 amino acids. The CDR3 reads CASSLKLRDYEGGFSYNEQFF. The CDR3 nucleotides are TGTGCCAGCAGCTTAAAGTTGAGGGATTATGAGGGAGGCTTCTCCTACAATGAGCAGTTCTTC. Complete variable domain (other parts from reference TRBV13 and TRBJ2-1): AAGVIQSPRHLIKEKRETATLKCYPIPRHDTVYWYQQGPGQDPQFLISFYEKMQSDKGSIPDRFSAQQFSDYHSELNMSSLELGDSALYFCASSLKLRDYEGGFSYNEQFFGPGTRLTVL.

V is TRBV7-2 and J is TRBJ2-7; possibly TRBD2 for D (6 bases). This CDR3 has 14 residues. CDR1 is SGHTA and CDR2 is FQGNSA in the germline V gene. Trimming pared 1 base from V and 2 bases from J, leaving 9 bases between. The CDR3 coding sequence is TGTGCCAGCAGCTTAGATGGCGGGGCCTACGAGCAGTACTTC. The encoded protein is CASSLDGGAYEQYF.

This clone was detected only a few times. The genes are TRBV4-2 and TRBJ1-2; TRBD1 is a possible D gene (5 bases). The V gene lost 0 bases and the J gene lost 13 bases, with 9 bases spanning the gap. CDR1 is LGHNA, CDR2 YNFKEQ, per germline. This CDR3 region has 11 residues. The CDR3 loop reads CASSQDRGLTF. In DNA, the CDR3 is TGTGCCAGCAGCCAAGATAGGGGTCTCACCTTC.

This rearrangement joins TRBV7-2 to TRBJ1-5, with 7 bases that match TRBD1. V lost 4 bases, J lost 2 bases, and 8 bases stayed unmatched. Germline V gives CDR1 SGHTA, CDR2 FQGNSA. The CDR3 is 16 amino acids. CDR3 DNA: TGTGCCAGCAGCTCGAAGGGGGCGATGGGCAATCAGCCCCAGCATTTT. This codes for CASSSKGAMGNQPQHF.

The rearrangement links TRBV2 to TRBJ1-2, with D tentatively TRBD1 (5 bases). With 6 bases removed from V and 4 bases from J, the gap between germline ends came to 15 bases. This CDR3 is 14 amino acids long. CDR1 and CDR2 (germline): SNHLY, FYNNEI. CDR3 nucleotides: TGTGCCAGCAGGACAGCGAGGGGTTCCTATGGCTACACCTTC. This codes for CASRTARGSYGYTF.

The rearrangement links TRBV2 to TRBJ2-5, with a possible D match to TRBD1 (5 bases). Germline CDR1 reads SNHLY; CDR2 reads FYNNEI. V was clipped by 6 bases and J by 2 bases, with 10 bases between them. CDR3 length equals 13 residues. This chain's CDR3 is CASSRTLQETQYF. The CDR3 coding sequence is TGTGCCAGCAGCCGGACACTTCAAGAGACCCAGTACTTC.

The rearrangement links TRBV27 to TRBJ2-1; a weak D match, TRBD1 (5 bases). This CDR3 region has 15 residues. V was clipped by 0 bases and J by 2 bases, with 8 bases between them. Germline lookup yields CDR1 MNHEY and CDR2 SMNVEV (reference sequence). CDR3 region: CASSLSQGTYNEQFF. DNA for the CDR3: TGTGCCAGCAGTTTATCCCAGGGTACCTACAATGAGCAGTTCTTC.

The chain recombines TRBV6-5 with TRBJ2-3, with D possibly being TRBD2 (5 bases). The CDR3 is 14 amino acids. Trimming stripped 5 bases from V and 2 bases from J, with 11 bases between. Germline V lookup: CDR1 MNHEY, CDR2 SVGAGI. CDR3 sequence reads: CASSLSEITDTQYF. CDR3 DNA sequence: TGTGCCAGCAGTCTTAGCGAAATCACAGATACGCAGTATTTT.